Presented here are 22 T cell receptor beta chains from one specimen sequenced in a study of blood T cells in healthy people across ages. Sample-barcoded 5' priming and a J-beta primer mix drove a second PCR of about 7 to 12 cycles. One entry per CDR3 protein results from TCRdb running MiXCR on the 5' RACE reads. The profile shows some 1.1 million distinct CDR3 sequences, around two fifths of them singletons. The sequencing input was blood. Receptors originate from a man aged 18 to 30 in good health.

This clonotype was recorded a few times. The chain uses TRBV9 and TRBJ1-2; possible D gene TRBD1, 5 bases. Germline CDR1 reads SGDLS; CDR2 reads YYNGEE. This CDR3 is 13 amino acids long. The V and J ends lost 3 bases and 4 bases respectively, with 10 bases between them. CDR3 residues: CASSDRGAYGYTF. The CDR3 DNA is TGTGCCAGCAGCGATAGGGGAGCCTATGGCTACACCTTC. Using reference TRBV9 and TRBJ1-2 for the parts outside the CDR3, the full variable domain is DSGVTQTPKHLITATGQRVTLRCSPRSGDLSVYWYQQSLDQGLQFLIQYYNGEERAKGNILERFSAQQFPDLHSELNLSSLELGDSALYFCASSDRGAYGYTFGSGTRLTVV.

This clonotype occurred a few times. V is TRBV6-2 or TRBV6-3 and J is TRBJ2-4; D ambiguous. The V gene's germline CDR1 is MNHEY and CDR2 SVGEGT. This CDR3 has 15 residues. V was shortened by 5 bases and J by 0 bases, with 11 bases between the two germline ends. The CDR3 spells CASSRESLAKNIQYF. The CDR3 nucleotides read TGTGCCAGCAGTAGGGAAAGTCTAGCCAAAAACATTCAGTACTTC.

A few counts support this clonotype. The rearrangement uses TRBV27 and TRBJ2-7; 7 nucleotides agree with TRBD1. After removal of 5 bases from V and 5 bases from J, the junction contained 9 bases not matched to a gene. Germline values: CDR1 MNHEY, CDR2 SMNVEV (reference sequence). The CDR3 has 14 residues. CDR3 amino acids: CASSLTGVPHEQYF. CDR3 bases: TGTGCCAGCAGTCTCACAGGGGTTCCCCACGAGCAGTACTTC.

This clonotype was observed a handful of times. The chain uses TRBV5-5 and TRBJ2-7; 9 bases align to TRBD1. Per the germline V gene, CDR1 is SGHKS and CDR2 is YYEKEE (reference sequence). V was clipped by 2 bases and J by 3 bases; unmatched bases: 9. The CDR3 is made up of 16 amino acids. In nucleotides, the CDR3 is TGTGCCAGCAGCTTCTATCCCCGGGGACAGGGCTACGAGCAGTACTTC. Its protein product is CASSFYPRGQGYEQYF.

This clonotype has just a few counts. The chain uses TRBV20-1 and TRBJ1-2, with 7 nucleotides matching TRBD1. The germline V gene encodes CDR1 DFQATT and CDR2 SNEGSKA (reference sequence). The length of the CDR3 is 13 residues. The junction had 4 bases not matched to a gene; V was cut back by 6 bases and J by 0 bases. The DNA for the CDR3 is TGCAGTGCGGGACAGCTTACTAACTATGGCTACACCTTC. Its protein product is CSAGQLTNYGYTF.

This clonotype was observed a handful of times. The chain employs TRBV2 and TRBJ2-5, with 8 bases that match TRBD1. Germline CDR1 is SNHLY and CDR2 is FYNNEI. The trim removed 9 bases at V and 4 bases at J, leaving 4 bases unmatched. CDR3 length: 12 residues. The CDR3: CARTGAGETQYF. CDR3 DNA sequence: TGTGCCAGGACAGGGGCGGGAGAGACCCAGTACTTC.

V gene TRBV20-1 combines with J gene TRBJ2-1, with 11 bases lining up with TRBD2. Trimming cost V 0 bases and J 7 bases; bases outside gene matches: 8. Per germline, CDR1 DFQATT and CDR2 SNEGSKA (reference sequence). CDR3 length equals 16 residues. DNA for the CDR3: TGCAGTGCTAGAGACTTTCTAGCGGGGGGTACAAATGAGCAGTTCTTC. This gives the protein CSARDFLAGGTNEQFF.

This sequence joins TRBV9 and TRBJ2-3, with TRBD2 as a possible D gene (6 bases). The V gene's germline CDR1 is SGDLS and CDR2 YYNGEE. The CDR3 is 14 residues long. The V and J ends lost 9 bases and 4 bases respectively, with 18 bases between them. The CDR3 region is CATSSGGVADTQYF. The CDR3 coding sequence is TGTGCCACCTCGTCGGGCGGGGTGGCAGATACGCAGTATTTT.

This clonotype was observed a handful of times. This chain connects TRBV12-3 or TRBV12-4 to TRBJ1-2; 7 bases map to TRBD1. CDR3 length equals 15 residues. Unmatched junction bases numbered 10, after V lost 6 bases and J lost 3 bases. CDR3 bases: TGTGCCAGCAGGGGGACAGCAGCGTCGGACTATGGCTACACCTTC. It codes for CASRGTAASDYGYTF.

This clonotype was counted between two and nine times. The chain uses TRBV2 and TRBJ1-2; no reliable D call. Germline CDR1 SNHLY, CDR2 FYNNEI. The CDR3 has 14 residues. V was cut by 9 bases and J by 2 bases, with 16 bases left in between. CDR3 in DNA: TGTGCCAGGACCGACGGAGGGCTAAACTATGGCTACACCTTC. This sequence encodes CARTDGGLNYGYTF.

V is TRBV11-1 and J is TRBJ2-1; D unclear. Germline loops: CDR1 SGHAT, CDR2 FQDESV (reference sequence). The CDR3 consists of 11 residues. V lost 7 bases and J lost 9, with 10 bases in between. CDR3 residues: CASKVGTEQFF. In DNA form, the CDR3 reads TGTGCCAGCAAGGTCGGAACTGAGCAGTTCTTC.

CDR3 sequence (DNA): TGTGCCAGCAGCTTATCGACTGGGGCCCCGAGCGAGCAGTTCTTC. Amino acid sequence: CASSLSTGAPSEQFF. The chain links TRBV7-3 to TRBJ2-1; tentatively, D is TRBD1 (5 bases). The CDR3 runs 15 residues. Per germline, CDR1 SGHTA and CDR2 FQGTGA. V was clipped by 2 bases and J by 10 bases, with 18 bases between them.

This clonotype was found many times. The chain carries TRBV5-1 and TRBJ2-1, with D perhaps matching TRBD2 (6 bases). The germline V gene has CDR1 SGHRS and CDR2 YFSETQ. The CDR3 runs 15 residues. The V and J ends lost 4 bases and 3 bases respectively, with 14 bases between them. CDR3 in amino acids: CASSPSGAFYNEQFF. CDR3 bases: TGCGCCAGCAGCCCCTCGGGAGCTTTCTACAATGAGCAGTTCTTC.

With regard to this clonotype: A much larger clonotype is one base distant, so this may be a read error. This sequence joins TRBV12-3 or TRBV12-4 and TRBJ2-1; the D gene is possibly TRBD2 (5 bases). This CDR3 contains 11 residues. As DNA, the CDR3 is TGTGTCAGCAGAGGGTACAATGAGCAGTTCTTC. Amino acids: CVSRGYNEQFF.

The J gene is TRBJ2-3, the V gene TRBV3-1; D could derive from TRBD1 or TRBD2 (5 bases each). Germline V gene sequence: CDR1 LGHDT, CDR2 YNNKEL (reference sequence). This CDR3 has 15 residues. Trimming left V 1 base short and J 5 bases short, with 13 bases between. As DNA, the CDR3 is TGTGCCAGCAGCCAAGGGTACGGGGCCGGAGATACGCAGTATTTT. This gives the protein CASSQGYGAGDTQYF.

Concerning this clonotype itself: One base away lies a much larger clone, so this may be a sequencing read error. The chain employs TRBV7-2 and TRBJ1-1; D gene ambiguous. Germline CDR1 reads SGHTA; CDR2 reads FQGNSA. The CDR3 contains 13 residues. Between the trimmed V and J ends, which lost 5 bases and 1 base, there was a span of 8 bases. The CDR3 DNA is TGTGCCAGCAGCGGAGTCCCGAACACTGAAGCTTTCTTT. This encodes CASSGVPNTEAFF. The full variable domain, rest sourced from reference TRBV7-2 and TRBJ1-1, is GAGVSQSPSNKVTEKGKDVELRCDPISGHTALYWYRQSLGQGLEFLIYFQGNSAPDKSGLPSDRFSAERTGGSVSTLTIQRTQQEDSAVYLCASSGVPNTEAFFGQGTRLTVV.

The rearrangement links TRBV29-1 to TRBJ2-3; TRBD2 aligns across 9 bases. The ends lost 7 bases at V and 1 base at J; junction bases unmatched: 6. The CDR3 runs to 14 residues. CDR1 SQVTM and CDR2 ANQGSEA come from the germline V gene. The CDR3 region has the DNA TGCAGCGCCGCTAGCGGGGTTCGCACAGATACGCAGTATTTT. Encoded protein: CSAASGVRTDTQYF.

Of note for this clonotype: Sequence at one end of the junction differs from germline and may be a read error. The rearrangement links TRBV11-2 to TRBJ2-1, with D possibly TRBD1 on 5 matching bases. Germline V lookup: CDR1 SGHAT, CDR2 FQNNGV. The CDR3 spans 15 residues. CDR3 sequence reads: CASSHRQFSYNGQFF. CDR3 bases: TGTGCCAGCAGCCATCGACAGTTCTCCTACAATGGGCAGTTCTTC.

This clonotype occurred a few times. The rearrangement joins TRBV29-1 to TRBJ1-5; tentatively, D is TRBD1 (5 bases). The V end was cut by 4 bases, the J end by 7 bases, with 14 bases between. From germline, CDR1 is SQVTM and CDR2 ANQGSEA. The CDR3 loop spans 13 amino acids. Here the CDR3 DNA reads TGCAGCGTTGCAAGCTCCCCAGGGCAGCCCCAGCATTTT. Residues: CSVASSPGQPQHF.

The V call is TRBV20-1, the J call TRBJ2-5; 7 bases line up with TRBD2. V was clipped by 4 bases and J by 1 base; unmatched bases: 9. CDR1 is DFQATT and CDR2 is SNEGSKA in the germline V gene (reference sequence). The CDR3 consists of 15 residues. The CDR3 spells CSANGREQTQETQYF. The DNA for the CDR3 is TGCAGTGCTAATGGGCGGGAGCAAACCCAAGAGACCCAGTACTTC.

This clonotype was observed many times. V is TRBV10-3 and J is TRBJ1-5, with unresolved D. The length of the CDR3 is 14 residues. The germline CDR1 and CDR2 sequences are ENHRY and SYGVKD. Trimming left V 9 bases short and J 5 bases short, with 17 bases between. The CDR3 DNA follows: TGTGCCATAAGCAGTCGGCAGTCCGATCAGCCCCAGCATTTT. Protein sequence: CAISSRQSDQPQHF.

This clonotype was observed a handful of times. V gene TRBV12-5 combines with J gene TRBJ1-1; D not resolved. V lost 1 base to trimming and J lost 4 bases, with 7 bases between them. Looked up from germline, CDR1 is LGHNT and CDR2 is FRNRAP. The CDR3 extends over 13 amino acids. The CDR3 reads CASGLGGTTEAFF. For the CDR3, the DNA is TGTGCTAGTGGTTTGGGTGGCACCACTGAAGCTTTCTTT.